This is a list of T cell receptor beta chains from one sample in a study of T cells in Graves' hyperthyroidism and ophthalmopathy. TCRdb redid the calling of the multiplex PCR reads with MiXCR, one entry per CDR3 protein. The data show 300,000 to 350,000 distinct CDR3 sequences, less than 20% seen once. Sequences were obtained from blood. Source of these receptors: a woman in her 40s with Graves' ophthalmopathy. The CDR3 runs from the conserved cysteine through the conserved F or W. The D gene is left open where the match is weak. Size tells how often a clone was seen (once, few, many) or the class of an expanded clone, and some rows leave it out.

CDR3nt: TGTGCCAGCAGTGAAGCGGTAGGGACCGACACCTACGAGCAGTACTTC
CDR3aa: CASSEAVGTDTYEQYF
j_gene: TRBJ2-7
abundance: many
d_gene: NA
v_gene: TRBV6-1

CDR3nt: TGCAGCGTTGTGAGTCCACTGAACACTGAAGCTTTCTTT
CDR3aa: CSVVSPLNTEAFF
j_gene: TRBJ1-1
abundance: NA
d_gene: NA
v_gene: TRBV29-1

CDR3nt: TGTGCCAGCAGCTTAGGTGGGTTACAGGGATATAGCAATCAGCCCCAGCATTTT
CDR3aa: CASSLGGLQGYSNQPQHF
j_gene: TRBJ1-5
abundance: NA
d_gene: NA
v_gene: TRBV11-1

CDR3nt: TGTGCCAGCAGTTTCCCCGGGCAGACCTACGAGCAGTACTTC
CDR3aa: CASSFPGQTYEQYF
j_gene: TRBJ2-7
abundance: NA
d_gene: NA
v_gene: TRBV28

CDR3nt: TGTGCCAGCAGTGGTAGCGGCTCTGCGCAGTATTTT
CDR3aa: CASSGSGSAQYF
j_gene: TRBJ2-3
abundance: many
d_gene: NA
v_gene: TRBV6-1

CDR3nt: TGTGCCAGCAGTTGCGAGGATCCGGGTGGCTACAACTTC
CDR3aa: CASSCEDPGGYNF
j_gene: TRBJ1-2
abundance: NA
d_gene: NA
v_gene: TRBV6-2/TRBV6-3

CDR3nt: TGTGCCAGCAGCCAAGGGACTAGCCTCTACAATGAGCAGTTCTTC
CDR3aa: CASSQGTSLYNEQFF
j_gene: TRBJ2-1
abundance: many
d_gene: TRBD2
v_gene: TRBV3-1

CDR3nt: TGTGCCAGCAGTCAACGGGGTGCGAGGGCCAAAAACATTCAGTACTTC
CDR3aa: CASSQRGARAKNIQYF
j_gene: TRBJ2-4
abundance: many
d_gene: NA
v_gene: TRBV6-2/TRBV6-3

CDR3nt: TGTGCCAGCAGTTACTCCGCCTGGGACAGGGGGCGTCAGCCCCAGCATTTT
CDR3aa: CASSYSAWDRGRQPQHF
j_gene: TRBJ1-5
abundance: NA
d_gene: TRBD1
v_gene: TRBV6-2/TRBV6-3

CDR3nt: TGTGCCAGCAGCGATACCGGGACAGGGAACTACGAGCAGTACTTC
CDR3aa: CASSDTGTGNYEQYF
j_gene: TRBJ2-7
abundance: many
d_gene: TRBD1
v_gene: TRBV2

CDR3nt: TGCAGCGTCACGACCGTAAACTCTGGAAACACCATATTTTTT
CDR3aa: CSVTTVNSGNTIFF
j_gene: TRBJ1-3
abundance: NA
d_gene: NA
v_gene: TRBV29-1

CDR3nt: TGCAGTGCTAGGGGCGGGGCCGACTACGAGCAGTACTTC
CDR3aa: CSARGGADYEQYF
j_gene: TRBJ2-7
abundance: many
d_gene: NA
v_gene: TRBV20-1

CDR3nt: TGTGCTAGTGGTGGGACAGGGAGCACCGGGGAGCTGTTTTTT
CDR3aa: CASGGTGSTGELFF
j_gene: TRBJ2-2
abundance: many
d_gene: TRBD1
v_gene: TRBV12-5

CDR3nt: TGTGCCAGCAGCTCCTCCGGGACAGGGGCTGGGGAGACCCAGTACTTC
CDR3aa: CASSSSGTGAGETQYF
j_gene: TRBJ2-5
abundance: many
d_gene: TRBD1
v_gene: TRBV4-2

CDR3nt: TGCAGTGCTACCCACTCGCGGGAGGCCTACTACGAGCAGTACTTC
CDR3aa: CSATHSREAYYEQYF
j_gene: TRBJ2-7
abundance: many
d_gene: TRBD2
v_gene: TRBV20-1

CDR3nt: TGTGCCAGCAGCTTGTATGCCCCACGCGGGGGGCTTTACCAAGAGACCCAGTACTTC
CDR3aa: CASSLYAPRGGLYQETQYF
j_gene: TRBJ2-5
abundance: once
d_gene: TRBD2
v_gene: TRBV11-2

CDR3nt: TGTGCCAGCAGTGAATTTCACACCCCGGTCCCGAACACTGAAGCTTTCTTT
CDR3aa: CASSEFHTPVPNTEAFF
j_gene: TRBJ1-1
abundance: few
d_gene: NA
v_gene: TRBV6-1

CDR3nt: TGTGCCAGCAGCCCAGACAACCGTTGGGGGACCGGGGAGCTGTTTTTT
CDR3aa: CASSPDNRWGTGELFF
j_gene: TRBJ2-2
abundance: NA
d_gene: NA
v_gene: TRBV9

CDR3nt: TGCAGTGGGCGAGGGGGGGACAGGGCATTGAACACTGAAGCTTTCTTT
CDR3aa: CSGRGGDRALNTEAFF
j_gene: TRBJ1-1
abundance: many
d_gene: TRBD1
v_gene: TRBV20-1

CDR3nt: TGTGCCAGCAGCTTTACAGGAGAGACCTACAATGAGCAGTTCTTC
CDR3aa: CASSFTGETYNEQFF
j_gene: TRBJ2-1
abundance: NA
d_gene: NA
v_gene: TRBV11-1

CDR3nt: TGTGCCAGCAGTGAAGGATACACAGATACGCAGTATTTT
CDR3aa: CASSEGYTDTQYF
j_gene: TRBJ2-3
abundance: many
d_gene: NA
v_gene: TRBV6-1

CDR3nt: TGTGCCAGCAGCCCCCTGACAAATTCCTACGAGCAGTACTTC
CDR3aa: CASSPLTNSYEQYF
j_gene: TRBJ2-7
abundance: many
d_gene: NA
v_gene: TRBV7-8

CDR3nt: TGTGCCTGGAGGCCCAACAGGGCGAACACTGAAGCTTTCTTT
CDR3aa: CAWRPNRANTEAFF
j_gene: TRBJ1-1
abundance: many
d_gene: NA
v_gene: TRBV30

CDR3nt: TGCAGCGTTGGAGACCGGGACAAGGCCCTTACCCACGAGTCCTACGAGCAGTACTTC
CDR3aa: CSVGDRDKALTHESYEQYF
j_gene: TRBJ2-7
abundance: many
d_gene: NA
v_gene: TRBV29-1

CDR3nt: TGTGCCAGCACACACAGGGGGGACGACAATCAGCCCCAGCATTTT
CDR3aa: CASTHRGDDNQPQHF
j_gene: TRBJ1-5
abundance: many
d_gene: TRBD1
v_gene: TRBV19

CDR3nt: TGTGCCACCAGCTCCCGACAGGGAGGCGGCACAGATACGCAGTATTTT
CDR3aa: CATSSRQGGGTDTQYF
j_gene: TRBJ2-3
abundance: many
d_gene: NA
v_gene: TRBV15

CDR3nt: TGTGCCAGCGCCGGAGGCAGCTACGAGCAGTACTTC
CDR3aa: CASAGGSYEQYF
j_gene: TRBJ2-7
abundance: many
d_gene: NA
v_gene: TRBV2